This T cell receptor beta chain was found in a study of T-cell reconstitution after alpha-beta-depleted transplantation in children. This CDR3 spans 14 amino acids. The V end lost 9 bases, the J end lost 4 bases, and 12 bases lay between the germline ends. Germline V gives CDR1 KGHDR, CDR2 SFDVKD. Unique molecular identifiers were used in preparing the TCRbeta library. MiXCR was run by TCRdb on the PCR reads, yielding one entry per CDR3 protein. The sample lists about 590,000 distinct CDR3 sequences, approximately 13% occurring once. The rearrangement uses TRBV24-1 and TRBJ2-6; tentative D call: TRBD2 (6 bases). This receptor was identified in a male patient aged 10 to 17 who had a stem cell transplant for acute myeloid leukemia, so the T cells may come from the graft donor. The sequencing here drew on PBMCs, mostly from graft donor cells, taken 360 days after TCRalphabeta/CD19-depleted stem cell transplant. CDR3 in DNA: TGTGCCACCTCGCGGGGTATAGGGGCCAACGTCCTGACTTTC. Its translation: CATSRGIGANVLTF.